Listed below are T cell receptor beta chains from one sample, sequenced in a study of glioma-infiltrating T cells after dendritic cell vaccination. Repertoires were generated with immunoSEQ multiplex PCR, while TCRdb's copy carries only in-frame clones and drops some. The repertoire consists of tens of thousands of clones, with around 90% occurring once and the leading ten covering roughly 3.1%. Sequenced here: blood, sampled before dendritic cell vaccination. These receptors came from a human donor with glioblastoma. Both conserved end residues are part of each CDR3. Each record gives: clone size, V gene, D gene, J gene, CDR3 DNA, CDR3 protein. The D gene is left open where the match is weak. A clone size is listed for some rows: how often the clone was seen (once, few, many), or a class if it is expanded.

clone size: once
V gene: TRBV15
D gene: TRBD2
J gene: TRBJ2-3
CDR3 DNA: TGTGCCACCAGCAGAGATTGGGGACTAGCGGGAGTGGTAGATACGCAGTATTTT
CDR3 protein: CATSRDWGLAGVVDTQYF

clone size: NA
V gene: TRBV5-8
D gene: NA
J gene: TRBJ2-7
CDR3 DNA: TGTGCCAGCAGCCGAGGGCGGGGGCCCTCCTACGAGCAGTACTTC
CDR3 protein: CASSRGRGPSYEQYF

clone size: NA
V gene: TRBV7-9
D gene: NA
J gene: TRBJ1-2
CDR3 DNA: TGTGCCAGCAGCCGGGAAAAATGGGGCTACACCTTC
CDR3 protein: CASSREKWGYTF

clone size: NA
V gene: TRBV5-4
D gene: NA
J gene: TRBJ2-1
CDR3 DNA: TGTGCCAGCGGCAGACAGGAACTCCGCGACAATGAGCAGTTCTTC
CDR3 protein: CASGRQELRDNEQFF

clone size: few
V gene: TRBV6-1
D gene: NA
J gene: TRBJ2-2
CDR3 DNA: TGTGCCAGCAGGGAAACAGGGACCGGGGAGCTGTTTTTT
CDR3 protein: CASRETGTGELFF

clone size: NA
V gene: TRBV6-5
D gene: NA
J gene: TRBJ2-2
CDR3 DNA: TGTGCCAGCGGCCAGGGGGGCCTAAAATCCGGGGAGCTGTTTTTT
CDR3 protein: CASGQGGLKSGELFF

clone size: NA
V gene: TRBV11-2
D gene: TRBD1
J gene: TRBJ2-1
CDR3 DNA: TGTGCCAGCAGCTTAGATACGGGGACAGGGTACAATGAGCAGTTCTTC
CDR3 protein: CASSLDTGTGYNEQFF

clone size: NA
V gene: TRBV7-8
D gene: NA
J gene: TRBJ2-2
CDR3 DNA: TGTGCCAGCAGCTCCTGGGGGGGACAGAACACCGGGGAGCTGTTTTTT
CDR3 protein: CASSSWGGQNTGELFF

clone size: NA
V gene: TRBV19
D gene: TRBD1
J gene: TRBJ1-4
CDR3 DNA: TGTGCCAGTAAGGGGACAGGGCTTCGGCGAAGTGAAAAACTGTTTTTT
CDR3 protein: CASKGTGLRRSEKLFF

clone size: NA
V gene: TRBV21-1
D gene: NA
J gene: TRBJ2-1
CDR3 DNA: TGTGCCAGCAGCAAACTTTTGACTAGCGGGTGGAGAGATGAGCAGTTCTTC
CDR3 protein: CASSKLLTSGWRDEQFF

clone size: NA
V gene: TRBV2
D gene: TRBD1
J gene: TRBJ1-1
CDR3 DNA: TGTGCCAGCAGCTATTCAGGGGGAGCTTTCTTT
CDR3 protein: CASSYSGGAFF

clone size: NA
V gene: TRBV11-2
D gene: NA
J gene: TRBJ2-1
CDR3 DNA: TGTGCCAGCAGCTTAAATGCCGGCTCCTACAATGAGCAGTTCTTC
CDR3 protein: CASSLNAGSYNEQFF

clone size: NA
V gene: TRBV19
D gene: TRBD1
J gene: TRBJ2-7
CDR3 DNA: TGTGCCAGTAGTATTTCGCACAGGGGGTTTGGATCCTACGAGCAGTACTTC
CDR3 protein: CASSISHRGFGSYEQYF

clone size: NA
V gene: TRBV23-1
D gene: TRBD1
J gene: TRBJ1-2
CDR3 DNA: TGCGCCAGCAGACCCCGAGGGGGACAGTTCTTCTACACCTTC
CDR3 protein: CASRPRGGQFFYTF

clone size: NA
V gene: TRBV2
D gene: TRBD1
J gene: TRBJ1-3
CDR3 DNA: TGTGCCGGTAGGACAGGGGTTGGAAACACCATATATTTT
CDR3 protein: CAGRTGVGNTIYF

clone size: once
V gene: TRBV2
D gene: TRBD2
J gene: TRBJ2-3
CDR3 DNA: TGTGCCAGCAGTATTAGCGGGGGAAGGCCAGATACGCAGTATTTT
CDR3 protein: CASSISGGRPDTQYF

clone size: NA
V gene: TRBV5-1
D gene: NA
J gene: TRBJ1-2
CDR3 DNA: TGCGCCAGCAGCTTGGCGGGGGAGAACTATGGCTACACCTTC
CDR3 protein: CASSLAGENYGYTF

clone size: once
V gene: TRBV14
D gene: TRBD1
J gene: TRBJ1-2
CDR3 DNA: TGTGCCAGCAGCCGTACAGGGGCCTATGGCTACACCTTC
CDR3 protein: CASSRTGAYGYTF